Sequencing of this TCR beta chain was carried out in a study of vaccination effects on CD4 cells after COVID-19. In regard to this clone: Its antigen is as yet unknown.

CDR3 size: 13 residues. The germline V gene has CDR1 LGHDT and CDR2 YNNKEL (reference sequence). With 0 bases removed from V and 10 bases from J, the gap between germline ends came to 10 bases. Cultured cells yielded isolated CD4+ T cells after more than nine days. Assay used: immunoSEQ multiplex PCR; TCRdb lists only in-frame clones, some missing. The sample has approximately 60,000 clones, about two thirds seen once; the top ten hold under 25%. The sequence was collected from a human donor who had a prior SARS-CoV-2 infection. The chain couples TRBV3-1 (or the pseudogene TRBV3-2) to TRBJ2-1; D gene unclear. The sequencing used CD4+ T cells from PBMCs cultured without peptide, collected before COVID-19 vaccination. In DNA form, the CDR3 reads TGTGCCAGCAGCCAAGAAGTCGGGCGCGAGCAGTTCTTC. It codes for CASSQEVGREQFF.